This TCR beta chain was identified during a study of blood T cell repertoires in COVID-19 (dated by TCRdb to 2018 to 2020). About the full investigation: Samples covering the acute and convalescent phases of COVID-19 were provided by collaborators in the United States, Italy and Spain. The prospective study material was composed of cDNA or gDNA derived from T cells, B-cell-depleted T cells, or PBMCs. Deeply sampled blood TCRbeta repertoires from subjects exposed to, actively infected with, or recovered from COVID-19 were included in the dataset. The repertoires were released in a freely available public database meant as a resource for research on the immune response to SARS-CoV-2. The samples were drawn from two sources: the first 160 participants of the ongoing ImmuneRACE study, and 1,200 or so subjects contributed by 6 global collaborators. Nearly every sample came with metadata listing a de-identified subject ID, COVID-19 status, age in years and sex. Where HLA class I and class II types were available, the types were taken from metadata supplied by the sample provider, not from assay-based typing. General findings and caveats noted by the study authors: Clinical and demographic metadata were provided uncurated, with the amount varying by source and participant.

The immunoSEQ Assay, a bias-controlled multiplex PCR, was used to amplify TCRbeta CDR3 regions from genomic DNA. On the study's bioinformatics: Within the assay, amplification of reference gene primers was used to estimate how many nucleated cells each sample contained. Sequence reads were collapsed and filtered to measure the absolute abundance of every unique TCRbeta CDR3 rearrangement. For each sample, productive Simpson clonality was calculated as the square root of Simpson's diversity index across productive rearrangements. The table comes from immuneACCESS by way of TCRdb, which keeps in-frame sequences with V and J called. Part of the clones is missing from these tables; in studies checked, under half for an unresolved V gene and the rest for unknown reasons. Clonal size and the V and J genes are those of that table, whereas D and trimming came from the DNA. Present in this sample are a few hundred thousand clones, roughly 90% of which were seen just once. 8% to 9% of the sample is held by the ten biggest clonotypes.

Enrolling through a virtual design, the prospective study's participants ranged in age from roughly 18 to 89 years and lived across more than 20 United States geographic areas. In the prospective study, cohorts were assigned on the basis of participant-reported clinical history obtained from a screening survey and a study questionnaire. ImmuneRACE Cohort 3 recovered participants were defined by two consecutive negative NP/OP PCR tests, healthcare professional clearance, or symptom resolution. In the prospective study, mobile phlebotomists collected whole blood, serum and a nasopharyngeal or oropharyngeal swab from each participant. Over an approximately 2-month period, participants in the prospective study had the option of providing additional blood draws and questionnaires. Prospective study blood samples were shipped either frozen or at room temperature before DNA extraction. The CDR3 goes from the cysteine to the phenylalanine over 16 residues. Of all the DNA, just the CDR3 is kept, 48 bases in frame from base 1. Germline trimming: 8 bases from V, 3 bases from J; junction bases outside gene matches: 14. CDR1 and CDR2 were assigned from the germline V gene as SNHLY and FYNNEI.

Remarks on this clone: Its specific antigen is unknown. No base quality values were provided; no much bigger clone lies one nucleotide off.

This receptor was taken from a woman under 30 who had recovered from COVID-19. The receptor chain draws on TRBV2 and TRBJ2-3, with 7 middle bases fitting TRBD2. The source material was PBMCs or T cells enriched from blood (not recorded which). The DNA sequence is TGTGCCAGCTTGGCTATGTGGGGGGGGTATACAGATACGCAGTATTTT. Its product reads: CASLAMWGGYTDTQYF. With the portions outside the CDR3 filled from the reference TRBV2 and TRBJ2-3 genes, the complete variable region becomes EPEVTQTPSHQVTQMGQEVILRCVPISNHLYFYWYRQILGQKVEFLVSFYNNEISEKSEIFDDQFSVERPDGSNFTLKIRSTKLEDSAMYFCASLAMWGGYTDTQYFGPGTRLTVL.